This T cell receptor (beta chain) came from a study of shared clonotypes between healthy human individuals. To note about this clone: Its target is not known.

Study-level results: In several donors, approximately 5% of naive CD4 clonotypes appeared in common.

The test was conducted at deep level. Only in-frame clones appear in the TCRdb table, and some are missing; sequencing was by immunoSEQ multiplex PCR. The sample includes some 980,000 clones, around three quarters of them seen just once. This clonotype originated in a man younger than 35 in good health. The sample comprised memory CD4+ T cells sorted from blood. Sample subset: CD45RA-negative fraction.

The CDR3 DNA sequence: TGTGCCAGCAGTTTAACTTACTCCTATAATTCACCCCTCCACTTT. As protein: CASSLTYSYNSPLHF. The rearrangement joins TRBV27 to TRBJ1-6; D ambiguous. Germline V lookup: CDR1 MNHEY, CDR2 SMNVEV (reference sequence). The CDR3 contains 15 residues. Trimming shortened V by 2 bases and J by 0 bases, and 5 bases separated the two germline ends.